This T cell receptor (beta chain) was captured by sequencing in a study of blood T cell repertoires in COVID-19 (dated by TCRdb to about 2020). About the full investigation: The collaborator samples originated in the United States, Italy and Spain and spanned the acute and convalescent phases of COVID-19. Where HLA class I and class II types were available, the types were taken from metadata supplied by the sample provider, not from assay-based typing. A de-identified subject ID, COVID-19 status, age in years and sex were almost always included in the sample metadata. The material from the prospective study consisted of cDNA or gDNA derived from T cells, B-cell-depleted T cells, or PBMCs. Samples came from the ongoing ImmuneRACE study (first 160 participants) plus 1,254 subjects from 6 global collaborators. The repertoires were made available in a free public database intended to serve as a resource for research on the immune response to SARS-CoV-2. The dataset comprised deeply sampled blood TCRbeta repertoires from subjects exposed to, actively infected with, or recovered from COVID-19.

The CDR3, cysteine through phenylalanine, is 12 amino acids long. Of all the DNA, just the CDR3 is kept, 36 bases in frame from base 1. The germline V gene encodes CDR1 SGHRS and CDR2 YFSETQ. V drops 0 bases and J drops 6 bases, leaving 7 bases in between. TCRbeta CDR3 regions were amplified from genomic DNA using the immunoSEQ Assay, a bias-controlled multiplex PCR. In the authors' own workflow: Within the assay, amplification of reference gene primers was used to estimate how many nucleated cells each sample contained. Sequence reads were collapsed and filtered to measure the absolute abundance of every unique TCRbeta CDR3 rearrangement. For each sample, productive Simpson clonality was calculated as the square root of Simpson's diversity index across productive rearrangements. The table was pulled from immuneACCESS by TCRdb, which kept in-frame rearrangements only. Such tables lose some clones; where checked, under half of the loss comes from unresolved V genes, and the rest has no known cause. The V and J calls and clone size are taken from that table; D and trimming were inferred from the DNA. For this sample the table gives roughly 300,000 clones, of which 70% to 90% were detected only once. Over 3.5% of the sample is held by the ten biggest clonotypes.

As regards this clone: Its binding antigen is unknown. Per-nucleotide qualities are absent, and no much larger clonotype sits a single base away.

In the prospective study, participants were roughly 18 to 95 years old, resided in approximately 22 geographic areas of the United States, and were enrolled through a virtual design. Cohort assignment in the prospective study relied on participant-reported clinical history from a screening survey and a study questionnaire. Recovered participants in ImmuneRACE Cohort 3 were defined as having two consecutive negative NP/OP PCR tests, clearance from a healthcare professional, or resolution of symptoms. Each participant in the prospective study had whole blood, serum and a nasopharyngeal or oropharyngeal swab collected by mobile phlebotomists. Prospective study participants could optionally give additional blood draws and questionnaires over an approximately two-month period. Before DNA extraction, blood samples from the prospective study were shipped at room temperature or frozen. Points the paper makes about the study in general: How much clinical and demographic metadata was included differed by source and by participant, and the metadata was provided uncurated.

The chain couples TRBV5-1 to TRBJ2-7, with no confident D gene call. Sequencing used PBMCs or T cells enriched from blood (not recorded which). The receptor's source is a man in his thirties or forties who had recovered from COVID-19. The encoded CDR3 is CASSLVAAEQYF. Here is the DNA: TGCGCCAGCAGCTTGGTGGCGGCCGAGCAGTACTTC.